The rows below give T cell receptor beta chains drawn from one sample of a study of cytomegalovirus exposure and HLA in healthy donors. Sequencing was performed with immunoSEQ multiplex PCR; in TCRdb, only in-frame clones are kept and a portion is missing. This table holds around 130,000 clones, around 85% found once. Material for sequencing was PBMCs. These receptor sequences come from a woman in her 30s in good health and CMV-seropositive. The CDR3 runs from the conserved cysteine through the conserved F or W. The D gene is left open where the match is weak. Size values are once, few and many counts, or a class for expanded clones, and some rows have none.

size: NA; D: TRBD2; J: TRBJ2-7; V: TRBV30; CDR3: CAWTPGLEYHEQYF; DNA: TGTGCCTGGACTCCGGGACTAGAGTACCACGAGCAGTACTTC
size: NA; D: NA; J: TRBJ1-3; V: TRBV5-4; CDR3: CASSSVTGNTIYF; DNA: TGTGCCAGCAGCTCCGTAACTGGAAACACCATATATTTT
size: NA; D: TRBD2; J: TRBJ2-1; V: TRBV5-1; CDR3: CASSFLAGSSYNEQFF; DNA: TGCGCCAGCAGCTTCTTAGCGGGGAGCTCCTACAATGAGCAGTTCTTC
size: NA; D: NA; J: TRBJ2-7; V: TRBV2; CDR3: CASKRPTGQYF; DNA: TGTGCCAGCAAGCGGCCGACGGGGCAGTACTTC
size: NA; D: TRBD1; J: TRBJ1-2; V: TRBV28; CDR3: CASSIGQGGYGYTF; DNA: TGTGCCAGCAGTATCGGACAGGGGGGCTATGGCTACACCTTC
size: NA; D: TRBD1; J: TRBJ1-1; V: TRBV2; CDR3: CATNFDRGRNTEAFF; DNA: TGTGCCACCAACTTCGACAGGGGGCGCAACACTGAAGCTTTCTTT
size: NA; D: NA; J: TRBJ1-5; V: TRBV5-1; CDR3: CASSRGSNQPQHF; DNA: TGCGCCAGCAGCCGGGGTAGCAATCAGCCCCAGCATTTT
size: NA; D: TRBD1; J: TRBJ1-5; V: TRBV6-1; CDR3: CASKEGTANQPQHF; DNA: TGTGCCAGCAAGGAGGGGACAGCCAATCAGCCCCAGCATTTT
size: NA; D: NA; J: TRBJ2-2; V: TRBV28; CDR3: CASSLGGTGELFF; DNA: TGTGCCAGCAGTTTAGGAGGGACCGGGGAGCTGTTTTTT
size: NA; D: NA; J: TRBJ1-6; V: TRBV7-3; CDR3: CASSLTGGRDSPLHF; DNA: TGTGCCAGCAGCTTAACGGGAGGCCGGGATTCACCCCTCCACTTT
size: NA; D: NA; J: TRBJ1-4; V: TRBV7-9; CDR3: CSSSLAASATNEKLFF; DNA: TGTTCCAGCAGTCTAGCGGCCTCCGCAACTAATGAAAAACTGTTTTTT
size: NA; D: NA; J: TRBJ2-7; V: TRBV28; CDR3: CAGGGPYEQYF; DNA: TGTGCCGGGGGAGGACCCTACGAGCAGTACTTC
size: once; D: NA; J: TRBJ1-4; V: TRBV28; CDR3: CASSLRLQGVEKLFF; DNA: TGTGCCAGCAGTTTACGGTTGCAGGGCGTCGAAAAACTGTTTTTT
size: once; D: TRBD1; J: TRBJ2-1; V: TRBV6-1; CDR3: CASSGYRGPYNEQFF; DNA: TGTGCCAGCAGTGGATACAGGGGCCCATACAATGAGCAGTTCTTC
size: NA; D: NA; J: TRBJ1-2; V: TRBV7-9; CDR3: CSSSSGGYGYTF; DNA: TGTTCCAGCAGCTCGGGGGGCTATGGCTACACCTTC
size: NA; D: NA; J: TRBJ1-5; V: TRBV6-1; CDR3: CASSEGRDWRPQHF; DNA: TGTGCCAGCAGTGAAGGGAGGGATTGGCGGCCCCAGCATTTT
size: NA; D: NA; J: TRBJ1-4; V: TRBV9; CDR3: CASSRDNNEKLFF; DNA: TGTGCCAGCAGCCGGGACAATAATGAAAAACTGTTTTTT
size: NA; D: TRBD1; J: TRBJ1-4; V: TRBV11-2; CDR3: CASSFETGVEKLFF; DNA: TGTGCCAGCAGCTTCGAGACAGGGGTTGAAAAACTGTTTTTT
size: NA; D: NA; J: TRBJ1-6; V: TRBV19; CDR3: CATGPPGAGGSPLHF; DNA: TGTGCCACAGGGCCCCCAGGGGCAGGTGGTTCACCCCTCCACTTT
size: NA; D: TRBD2; J: TRBJ2-1; V: TRBV30; CDR3: CAWSKTSGYNEQFF; DNA: TGTGCCTGGAGTAAGACTAGCGGCTACAATGAGCAGTTCTTC
size: NA; D: NA; J: TRBJ1-1; V: TRBV7-3; CDR3: CASSLRQGGTEAFF; DNA: TGTGCCAGCAGCTTAAGGCAGGGCGGCACTGAAGCTTTCTTT
size: NA; D: TRBD2; J: TRBJ2-7; V: TRBV29-1; CDR3: CSVEGGTSRHEQYF; DNA: TGCAGCGTTGAGGGGGGGACTAGTAGACACGAGCAGTACTTC
size: NA; D: TRBD2; J: TRBJ2-3; V: TRBV27; CDR3: CASSQGLAGGYTDTQYF; DNA: TGTGCCAGCAGTCAAGGACTAGCGGGGGGGTACACAGATACGCAGTATTTT